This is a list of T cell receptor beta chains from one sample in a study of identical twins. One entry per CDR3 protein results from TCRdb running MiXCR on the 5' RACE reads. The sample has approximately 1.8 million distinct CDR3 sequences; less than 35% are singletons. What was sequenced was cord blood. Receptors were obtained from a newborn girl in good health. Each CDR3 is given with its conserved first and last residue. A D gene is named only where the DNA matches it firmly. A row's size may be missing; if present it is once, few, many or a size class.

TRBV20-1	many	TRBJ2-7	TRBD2	TGCAGTGCTACCGGGACTAGCTACGAGCAGTACTTC	CSATGTSYEQYF
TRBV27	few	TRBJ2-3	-	TGTGCCAGCAGTCCATCTGATCGGGGGGATACGCAGTATTTT	CASSPSDRGDTQYF
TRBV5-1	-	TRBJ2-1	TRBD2	TGCGCCACTTCCGGGGCTAGCGGGGGGGGTGAGCAGTTCTTC	CATSGASGGGEQFF
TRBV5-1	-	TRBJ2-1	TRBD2	TGCGCCAGCAGCGTCGGGACTAGAGAGTTCTTC	CASSVGTREFF
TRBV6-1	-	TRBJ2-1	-	TGTGCCAGCGGATCCCTGGCCTCCTACAATGAGCAGTTCTTC	CASGSLASYNEQFF
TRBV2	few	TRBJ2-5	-	TGTGCCAGCAGTGAGGTCTACATCCCCCAAGAGACCCAGTACTTC	CASSEVYIPQETQYF
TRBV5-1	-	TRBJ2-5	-	TGCGCCAGCAGTCCAAACGGGCTATCGATAGAGACCCAGTACTTC	CASSPNGLSIETQYF
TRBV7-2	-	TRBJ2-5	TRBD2	TGTGCCAGCAGAATTAGCGGGGGGTCTCAGGGGACCCAGTACTTC	CASRISGGSQGTQYF
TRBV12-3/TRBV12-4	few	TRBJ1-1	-	TGTGCCAGCAGTTTAGCGGGGGCTTTCTTT	CASSLAGAFF
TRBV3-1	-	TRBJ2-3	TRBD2	TGTGCCAGCAGCCAGCGGGGCGGGAGTGGTACAGATACGCAGTATTTT	CASSQRGGSGTDTQYF
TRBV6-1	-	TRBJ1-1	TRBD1	TGTGCCAGCAGGGGACAGGGGGAGGATGAAGCTTTCTTT	CASRGQGEDEAFF
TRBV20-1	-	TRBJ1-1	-	TGCAGTGCTAGTTTCCAGGAACGGATGAACACTGAAGCTTTCTTT	CSASFQERMNTEAFF
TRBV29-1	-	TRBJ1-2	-	TGCAGCGTTGAAAGGAGTCGGGGGGGCTATGGCTACACCTTC	CSVERSRGGYGYTF
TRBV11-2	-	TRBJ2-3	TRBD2	TGTGCCAACAGGTCCACTAGCGGGGGCGGGACAGATACGCAGTATTTT	CANRSTSGGGTDTQYF
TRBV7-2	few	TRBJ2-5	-	TGTGCCATCACGACTAGGCTCCAAGAGACCCAGTACTTC	CAITTRLQETQYF
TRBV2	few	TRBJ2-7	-	TGTGCCAGCAGTGAGACGCGGTATTACGAGCAGTACTTC	CASSETRYYEQYF
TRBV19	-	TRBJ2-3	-	TGTGCCAGTAGTATAGATCTCCCAGATACGCAGTATTTT	CASSIDLPDTQYF
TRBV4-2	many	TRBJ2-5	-	TGTGCCAGCAGCCCTTCGGTAGGGGCCCTAGAGACCCAGTACTTC	CASSPSVGALETQYF
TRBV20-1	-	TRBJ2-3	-	TGCAGTGCTGCGCGACAGGGCACAGATACGCAGTATTTT	CSAARQGTDTQYF
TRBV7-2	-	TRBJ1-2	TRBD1	TGTGCCAGCAGCTCAACATACCGACAGGGCGAAGGGGGCTACACCTTC	CASSSTYRQGEGGYTF
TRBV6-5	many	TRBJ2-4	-	TGTGCCAGCCGAATAGACAGTCACAAAAACATTCAGTACTTC	CASRIDSHKNIQYF
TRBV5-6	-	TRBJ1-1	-	TGTGCCAGCAGCTTGTTGACTTTAACGAACACTGAAGCTTTCTTT	CASSLLTLTNTEAFF
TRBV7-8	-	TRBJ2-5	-	TGTGCCAGCAGCCTCAACCCCTTAGCGGTCGGTGCTGAGTACTTC	CASSLNPLAVGAEYF
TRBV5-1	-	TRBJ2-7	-	TGCGCCAGCAGCTTCGGCAATGCGGGTTTCAATGAGCAGTACTTC	CASSFGNAGFNEQYF
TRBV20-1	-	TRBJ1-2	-	TGCAGTGCTGTTCCGGGACACCACTCGGGGGGCTACACCTTC	CSAVPGHHSGGYTF
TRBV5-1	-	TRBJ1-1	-	TGCGCCAGCAGAATCCTAGGACCCTATAACACTGAAGCTTTCTTT	CASRILGPYNTEAFF
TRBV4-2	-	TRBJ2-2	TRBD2	TGTGCCAGCAGCGAAGCCTTAGCGGGGGGGCCTGTCACCGGGGAGCTGTTTTTT	CASSEALAGGPVTGELFF
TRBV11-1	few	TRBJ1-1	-	TGTGCCAGCAGCCCCCCTTTGTGGCAGGTGGGCACTGAAGCTTTCTTT	CASSPPLWQVGTEAFF
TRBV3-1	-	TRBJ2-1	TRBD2	TGTGCCAGCAGCCAAGATAAATCATTTGGACTAGGCCCTTATGAGCAGTTCTTC	CASSQDKSFGLGPYEQFF
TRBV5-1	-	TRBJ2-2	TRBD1	TGCGCCATCCCGGACAGGGCTGTAAGCGGGGAGCTGTTTTTT	CAIPDRAVSGELFF
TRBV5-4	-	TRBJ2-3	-	TGTGCCAGCAGCAAGATCCCCACAGATACGCAGTATTTT	CASSKIPTDTQYF